Listed below are T cell receptor beta chains from one sample, sequenced in a study of PD-1 blockade in classical Hodgkin lymphoma. Clones were read by immunoSEQ multiplex PCR, and TCRdb kept only the in-frame ones, dropping some. The sample contains 17,000 or so clones, around 65% of which appear only once. Material: peripheral blood mononuclear cells (PBMCs), obtained before the fourth cycle of nivolumab. The receptors originated from a human donor with classical Hodgkin lymphoma. Both conserved end residues are part of each CDR3. Fields, in order: clone size, D gene, J gene, V gene, CDR3 protein, CDR3 DNA. D genes are given only for firm matches. Clone size appears in some rows only: once, few, many, or a class for an expanded clone.

abundance: .
d_gene: .
j_gene: TRBJ2-2
v_gene: TRBV5-1
CDR3aa: CASSGGSRDNTGELFF
CDR3nt: TGCGCCAGCAGCGGGGGGTCCAGGGACAACACCGGGGAGCTGTTTTTT

abundance: .
d_gene: .
j_gene: TRBJ2-1
v_gene: TRBV4-2
CDR3aa: CASSQEVYNEQFF
CDR3nt: TGTGCCAGCAGCCAAGAGGTTTACAATGAGCAGTTCTTC

abundance: .
d_gene: .
j_gene: TRBJ2-7
v_gene: TRBV6-1
CDR3aa: CASSFRGAGEQYF
CDR3nt: TGTGCCAGCAGTTTTCGGGGGGCGGGCGAGCAGTACTTC

abundance: .
d_gene: .
j_gene: TRBJ1-1
v_gene: TRBV18
CDR3aa: CASLLAGDPQPNTEAFF
CDR3nt: TGTGCCAGCCTGCTCGCAGGGGATCCCCAGCCGAACACTGAAGCTTTCTTT

abundance: medium-sized
d_gene: TRBD1
j_gene: TRBJ1-2
v_gene: TRBV2
CDR3aa: CASSEGGQIYGYTF
CDR3nt: TGTGCCAGCAGTGAAGGGGGACAGATTTATGGCTACACCTTC

abundance: .
d_gene: .
j_gene: TRBJ1-6
v_gene: TRBV6-5
CDR3aa: CASSYRETVYNSGLHF
CDR3nt: TGTGCCAGCAGTTACAGGGAGACAGTCTATAATTCAGGCCTCCACTTT

abundance: .
d_gene: TRBD1
j_gene: TRBJ2-7
v_gene: TRBV4-1
CDR3aa: CASKGQGVYEQYF
CDR3nt: TGCGCCAGCAAGGGACAGGGAGTTTACGAGCAGTACTTC

abundance: .
d_gene: .
j_gene: TRBJ2-5
v_gene: TRBV5-4
CDR3aa: CASSRSVKETQYF
CDR3nt: TGTGCCAGCAGCCGGTCGGTAAAAGAGACCCAGTACTTC

abundance: .
d_gene: TRBD1
j_gene: TRBJ1-2
v_gene: TRBV2
CDR3aa: CASSEDQGERGYTF
CDR3nt: TGTGCCAGCAGTGAAGACCAGGGGGAGCGTGGCTACACCTTC

abundance: .
d_gene: TRBD2
j_gene: TRBJ2-3
v_gene: TRBV5-4
CDR3aa: CASTSGGTDTQYF
CDR3nt: TGTGCCAGCACGAGCGGGGGCACAGATACGCAGTATTTT

abundance: .
d_gene: .
j_gene: TRBJ2-3
v_gene: TRBV27
CDR3aa: CASSLKDSRDTQYF
CDR3nt: TGTGCCAGCAGTCTCAAGGACTCGAGAGATACGCAGTATTTT

abundance: .
d_gene: .
j_gene: TRBJ1-2
v_gene: TRBV14
CDR3aa: CASSQLRGGSGYTF
CDR3nt: TGTGCCAGCAGCCAACTGAGGGGGGGTTCTGGCTACACCTTC

abundance: .
d_gene: TRBD2
j_gene: TRBJ2-3
v_gene: TRBV10-3
CDR3aa: CAISLAGGADTQYF
CDR3nt: TGTGCCATCAGTTTAGCGGGAGGGGCAGATACGCAGTATTTT

abundance: .
d_gene: .
j_gene: TRBJ1-1
v_gene: TRBV5-6
CDR3aa: CASSREGTEAFF
CDR3nt: TGTGCCAGCAGCAGGGAGGGTACTGAAGCTTTCTTT

abundance: .
d_gene: .
j_gene: TRBJ1-2
v_gene: TRBV6-6
CDR3aa: CASSSTTDLYGYTF
CDR3nt: TGTGCCAGCAGTTCGACCACTGACTTATATGGCTACACCTTC

abundance: .
d_gene: TRBD1
j_gene: TRBJ1-1
v_gene: TRBV5-4
CDR3aa: CASSFEGARNTEAFF
CDR3nt: TGTGCCAGCAGCTTCGAGGGGGCGCGTAACACTGAAGCTTTCTTT

abundance: .
d_gene: .
j_gene: TRBJ1-4
v_gene: TRBV5-7
CDR3aa: CASSLGRSEKLFF
CDR3nt: TGTGCCAGCAGCCTTGGCCGGAGTGAAAAACTGTTTTTT

abundance: .
d_gene: TRBD2
j_gene: TRBJ2-3
v_gene: TRBV6-4
CDR3aa: CASSDGASGWDTQYF
CDR3nt: TGTGCCAGCAGTGACGGGGCTAGCGGTTGGGATACGCAGTATTTT

abundance: .
d_gene: TRBD2
j_gene: TRBJ2-2
v_gene: TRBV19
CDR3aa: CASGGSYTGELFF
CDR3nt: TGTGCCAGTGGCGGGAGCTACACCGGGGAGCTGTTTTTT

abundance: .
d_gene: .
j_gene: TRBJ1-1
v_gene: TRBV15
CDR3aa: CATSRGETNTEAFF
CDR3nt: TGTGCCACCAGCAGAGGCGAAACGAACACTGAAGCTTTCTTT

abundance: .
d_gene: .
j_gene: TRBJ1-6
v_gene: TRBV15
CDR3aa: CATSRDRGGSPLHF
CDR3nt: TGTGCCACCAGCAGAGATCGTGGGGGCTCACCCCTCCACTTT

abundance: .
d_gene: .
j_gene: TRBJ1-1
v_gene: TRBV11-2
CDR3aa: CASSTGLNTEAFF
CDR3nt: TGTGCCAGCAGCACCGGGCTGAACACTGAAGCTTTCTTT

abundance: once
d_gene: TRBD2
j_gene: TRBJ2-5
v_gene: TRBV27
CDR3aa: CASSFFRAGGQETQYF
CDR3nt: TGTGCCAGCAGTTTCTTTCGAGCGGGAGGCCAAGAGACCCAGTACTTC

abundance: few
d_gene: TRBD2
j_gene: TRBJ2-5
v_gene: TRBV5-1
CDR3aa: CASSNSGGGETQYF
CDR3nt: TGCGCCAGCAGTAATAGCGGGGGTGGAGAGACCCAGTACTTC

abundance: few
d_gene: .
j_gene: TRBJ2-7
v_gene: TRBV9
CDR3aa: CASSPRQFSSYEQYF
CDR3nt: TGTGCCAGCAGCCCCCGACAATTTTCCTCCTACGAGCAGTACTTC

abundance: few
d_gene: .
j_gene: TRBJ2-5
v_gene: TRBV18
CDR3aa: CASSPPETGETQYF
CDR3nt: TGTGCCAGCTCACCACCGGAAACGGGGGAGACCCAGTACTTC

abundance: once
d_gene: .
j_gene: TRBJ2-5
v_gene: TRBV5-6
CDR3aa: CASSLGAWQGETQYF
CDR3nt: TGTGCCAGCAGCTTGGGGGCCTGGCAAGGAGAGACCCAGTACTTC

abundance: .
d_gene: .
j_gene: TRBJ1-1
v_gene: TRBV29-1
CDR3aa: CSVAVSPGIEAFF
CDR3nt: TGCAGCGTTGCGGTCTCACCAGGGATAGAAGCTTTCTTT

abundance: .
d_gene: .
j_gene: TRBJ2-1
v_gene: TRBV28
CDR3aa: CASSLRGVGYNEQFF
CDR3nt: TGTGCCAGCAGTTTGCGCGGGGTAGGGTACAATGAGCAGTTCTTC

abundance: .
d_gene: TRBD1
j_gene: TRBJ2-6
v_gene: TRBV28
CDR3aa: CASLPTGSGANVLTF
CDR3nt: TGTGCCAGCCTCCCGACAGGGTCTGGGGCCAACGTCCTGACTTTC

abundance: .
d_gene: .
j_gene: TRBJ1-2
v_gene: TRBV19
CDR3aa: CASSIGQGYGYTF
CDR3nt: TGTGCCAGTAGTATCGGGCAGGGCTATGGCTACACCTTC

abundance: few
d_gene: TRBD2
j_gene: TRBJ2-7
v_gene: TRBV4-1
CDR3aa: CASSLRSGTTAYEQYF
CDR3nt: TGCGCCAGCAGCCTCCGAAGCGGGACCACGGCCTACGAGCAGTACTTC

abundance: few
d_gene: .
j_gene: TRBJ1-4
v_gene: TRBV2
CDR3aa: CASSVSDRRNEKLFF
CDR3nt: TGTGCCAGCAGTGTGTCGGACAGACGCAATGAAAAACTGTTTTTT

abundance: few
d_gene: .
j_gene: TRBJ1-1
v_gene: TRBV28
CDR3aa: CASNLLGRSEAFF
CDR3nt: TGTGCCAGCAATCTACTGGGCAGGTCTGAGGCTTTCTTT

abundance: few
d_gene: .
j_gene: TRBJ2-1
v_gene: TRBV4-1
CDR3aa: CASSQVDILAYNEQFF
CDR3nt: TGCGCCAGCAGCCAAGTGGACATCTTGGCCTACAATGAGCAGTTCTTC

abundance: .
d_gene: .
j_gene: TRBJ2-7
v_gene: TRBV5-1
CDR3aa: CASSLGARDGSYEQYF
CDR3nt: TGCGCCAGCAGCTTGGGGGCCAGGGATGGCTCCTACGAGCAGTACTTC

abundance: .
d_gene: .
j_gene: TRBJ2-2
v_gene: TRBV5-4
CDR3aa: CASHLTSVDTGELFF
CDR3nt: TGTGCCAGCCACTTGACCTCGGTGGACACCGGGGAGCTGTTTTTT

abundance: .
d_gene: TRBD1
j_gene: TRBJ2-7
v_gene: TRBV27
CDR3aa: CASSTRTGAYEQYF
CDR3nt: TGTGCCAGCAGTACCCGGACAGGGGCCTACGAGCAGTACTTC

abundance: .
d_gene: TRBD1
j_gene: TRBJ1-5
v_gene: TRBV28
CDR3aa: CASSFFGQGTDQPQHF
CDR3nt: TGTGCCAGCAGTTTCTTCGGACAGGGGACCGACCAGCCCCAGCATTTT

abundance: .
d_gene: .
j_gene: TRBJ2-1
v_gene: TRBV7-2
CDR3aa: CASSTGRYNEQFF
CDR3nt: TGTGCCAGCAGCACAGGGAGATACAATGAGCAGTTCTTC

abundance: .
d_gene: TRBD1
j_gene: TRBJ2-7
v_gene: TRBV9
CDR3aa: CASSVGTGPYEQYF
CDR3nt: TGTGCCAGCAGCGTCGGGACAGGGCCCTACGAGCAGTACTTC

abundance: .
d_gene: .
j_gene: TRBJ2-5
v_gene: TRBV4-1
CDR3aa: CASSPPGSQETQYF
CDR3nt: TGCGCCAGCAGCCCCCCCGGCAGCCAAGAGACCCAGTACTTC

abundance: .
d_gene: TRBD2
j_gene: TRBJ2-7
v_gene: TRBV7-2
CDR3aa: CASSLLAGANYEQYF
CDR3nt: TGTGCCAGCAGCTTGCTAGCGGGAGCTAACTACGAGCAGTACTTC

abundance: .
d_gene: .
j_gene: TRBJ1-3
v_gene: TRBV10-3
CDR3aa: CAIATGSPGNTIYF
CDR3nt: TGTGCCATCGCAACAGGGTCGCCTGGAAACACCATATATTTT

abundance: .
d_gene: TRBD2
j_gene: TRBJ2-3
v_gene: TRBV27
CDR3aa: CASSLLAPSGADTQYF
CDR3nt: TGTGCCAGCAGTTTATTAGCCCCTAGCGGGGCAGATACGCAGTATTTT

abundance: .
d_gene: TRBD1
j_gene: TRBJ2-7
v_gene: TRBV7-1
CDR3aa: CASSGRQGPYEQYF
CDR3nt: TGTGCCAGCAGCGGCCGACAGGGACCCTACGAGCAGTACTTC

abundance: .
d_gene: TRBD2
j_gene: TRBJ2-3
v_gene: TRBV6-6
CDR3aa: CASSFRTSGSIDTQYF
CDR3nt: TGTGCCAGCAGTTTTCGGACTAGCGGGAGTATAGATACGCAGTATTTT

abundance: .
d_gene: .
j_gene: TRBJ1-5
v_gene: TRBV6-6
CDR3aa: CASSHDRSNQPQHF
CDR3nt: TGTGCCAGCAGTCACGACAGAAGCAATCAGCCCCAGCATTTT

abundance: .
d_gene: .
j_gene: TRBJ2-5
v_gene: TRBV14
CDR3aa: CASSQIQAIQLSGETQYF
CDR3nt: TGTGCCAGCAGCCAAATCCAGGCCATCCAGCTATCTGGTGAGACCCAGTACTTC

abundance: .
d_gene: .
j_gene: TRBJ1-2
v_gene: TRBV5-1
CDR3aa: CASSRDTSGYSGYTF
CDR3nt: TGCGCCAGCAGCAGGGACACCTCGGGGTACTCCGGCTACACCTTC

abundance: .
d_gene: TRBD1
j_gene: TRBJ1-6
v_gene: TRBV6-4
CDR3aa: CASSDSTGGNSPLHF
CDR3nt: TGTGCCAGCAGTGACTCGACAGGGGGCAATTCACCCCTCCACTTT

abundance: .
d_gene: TRBD1
j_gene: TRBJ2-3
v_gene: TRBV7-9
CDR3aa: CASSFGTGAVTDTQYF
CDR3nt: TGTGCCAGCAGCTTTGGAACAGGGGCCGTCACAGATACGCAGTATTTT

abundance: .
d_gene: .
j_gene: TRBJ1-5
v_gene: TRBV2
CDR3aa: CASSEWDFRSSNQPQHF
CDR3nt: TGTGCCAGCAGTGAATGGGACTTCAGAAGTAGCAATCAGCCCCAGCATTTT

abundance: .
d_gene: .
j_gene: TRBJ1-1
v_gene: TRBV5-5
CDR3aa: CASSLILYGTEAFF
CDR3nt: TGTGCCAGCAGCTTGATCTTATATGGTACTGAAGCTTTCTTT

abundance: few
d_gene: TRBD2
j_gene: TRBJ2-1
v_gene: TRBV30
CDR3aa: CAWSWGGSPYNEQFF
CDR3nt: TGTGCCTGGAGTTGGGGCGGGAGTCCCTACAATGAGCAGTTCTTC

abundance: .
d_gene: .
j_gene: TRBJ2-1
v_gene: TRBV7-9
CDR3aa: CASSFGYNEQFF
CDR3nt: TGTGCCAGCAGCTTTGGATACAATGAGCAGTTCTTC

abundance: .
d_gene: TRBD2
j_gene: TRBJ2-6
v_gene: TRBV15
CDR3aa: CATSSPNWGGRPDSGANVLTF
CDR3nt: TGTGCCACCAGCAGTCCCAACTGGGGGGGGAGACCTGACTCTGGGGCCAACGTCCTGACTTTC

abundance: .
d_gene: TRBD2
j_gene: TRBJ2-7
v_gene: TRBV27
CDR3aa: CASSGRLAGAHEQYF
CDR3nt: TGTGCCAGCAGCGGGAGACTAGCGGGAGCCCACGAGCAGTACTTC

abundance: .
d_gene: .
j_gene: TRBJ1-2
v_gene: TRBV5-1
CDR3aa: CASSLEQGTGYTF
CDR3nt: TGCGCCAGCAGCTTGGAGCAGGGTACGGGCTACACCTTC

abundance: .
d_gene: .
j_gene: TRBJ2-3
v_gene: TRBV6-6
CDR3aa: CASSYFDPRDTQYF
CDR3nt: TGTGCCAGCAGTTACTTTGACCCCCGGGATACGCAGTATTTT